This TCR beta chain was documented in a study of blood T cell repertoires in COVID-19. About the research overall: Specimens from acute and convalescent COVID-19 originated in the United States, Italy and Spain. PBMCs, B-cell-depleted T cells, or T cells provided the cDNA or gDNA that made up the material.

While infection was still active, Seattle patients were enrolled and then followed longitudinally. Here immunoSEQ multiplex PCR was the method, and the copy in TCRdb shows in-frame clones only, minus some. This repertoire shows 50,000 to 65,000 clones, roughly 84% found once; its top ten account for more than 15%. This TCR was sampled from a man in his fifties or sixties with COVID-19, enrolled during active disease. The sequenced sample consisted of peripheral blood.

The CDR3 nucleotides are TGCGCCAGCAGCTTGGAGCGGGGGGCGGGGACAGATACGCAGTATTTT. Its protein product is CASSLERGAGTDTQYF. The V gene is TRBV5-1, the J gene TRBJ2-3, with 9 bases that match TRBD2. The CDR3 has 16 amino acids. Germline lookup yields CDR1 SGHRS and CDR2 YFSETQ. Trimming at V came to 0 bases and at J to 3 bases, leaving 5 bases not matched to a gene.